These 26 T cell receptor beta chains originate from one sample sequenced in a study of CD8 T cells in Susac syndrome. Reverse transcription of about 0.45 to 1 ug RNA used random hexamers. TCRdb called the immunoSEQ multiplex PCR reads again in MiXCR, with one record for every CDR3 protein. The profile shows some 180,000 distinct CDR3 sequences, around 94% of them singletons. Sequencing was carried out using CD4+ T cells from PBMCs. All receptors come from a human donor with Susac syndrome.

The V gene is TRBV5-1, the J gene TRBJ2-1, with 9 bases identical to TRBD2. CDR1 and CDR2 (germline): SGHRS, YFSETQ. V trimming: 5 bases; J trimming: 5 bases; junction bases outside the gene matches: 5. The CDR3 loop spans 14 amino acids. The CDR3 DNA reads TGCGCCAGCAGAGCGGGGGGCTGGAACAATGAGCAGTTCTTC. Protein product: CASRAGGWNNEQFF. Combining the CDR3 with reference TRBV5-1 and TRBJ2-1 gives the whole variable domain KAGVTQTPRYLIKTRGQQVTLSCSPISGHRSVSWYQQTPGQGLQFLFEYFSETQRNKGNFPGRFSGRQFSNSRSEMNVSTLELGDSALYLCASRAGGWNNEQFFGPGTRLTVL.

This clonotype has a handful of counts. The chain couples TRBV9 to TRBJ2-2; D is possibly TRBD1 (6 bases). The CDR3 has 14 residues. The V gene's germline CDR1 is SGDLS and CDR2 YYNGEE. Trimming removed 3 bases at V and 0 bases at J, with 6 bases between. CDR3 nucleotide sequence: TGTGCCAGCAGCGGGACAGCGAACACCGGGGAGCTGTTTTTT. As protein: CASSGTANTGELFF.

This clonotype was counted a single time. CDR3 protein: CASSLVAREAYNEQFF. In DNA, the CDR3 is TGTGCCAGCAGCTTAGTAGCAAGAGAGGCCTACAATGAGCAGTTCTTC. The chain links TRBV7-2 to TRBJ2-1; D is undetermined. Germline V CDR1 and CDR2: SGHTA, FQGNSA. CDR3 length: 16 amino acids. V was cut by 1 base and J by 2 bases, with 12 bases left in between.

On this clonotype itself: Here the CDR3 omits its conserved ending phenylalanine or tryptophan, so a read error is the likely source. This chain connects TRBV7-8 to TRBJ2-7; D uncertain. V was shortened by 1 base and J by 2 bases, with 9 bases between the two germline ends. The V gene's germline CDR1 is SGHVS and CDR2 FQNEAQ. The CDR3 has 14 residues. The chain's CDR3 is CASSLVVVPYEQYL. The CDR3, as DNA: TGTGCCAGCAGCTTAGTAGTGGTACCCTACGAGCAGTACCTC.

This chain joins TRBV2 and TRBJ2-5, with D tentatively TRBD1 or TRBD2 (6 bases each). The V and J ends lost 6 bases and 5 bases respectively, with 25 bases between them. The CDR3 spans 17 residues. From germline, CDR1 is SNHLY and CDR2 FYNNEI. The CDR3 sequence is CASRTEGGSLELETQYF. CDR3 DNA sequence: TGTGCCAGCAGGACCGAGGGGGGAAGCCTGGAACTGGAGACCCAGTACTTC.

The genes are TRBV12-3 or TRBV12-4 and TRBJ2-7; TRBD1 aligns across 7 bases. V lost 1 base to trimming and J lost 3 bases; unmatched junction nucleotides: 3. CDR3 length equals 14 residues. The CDR3 DNA is TGTGCCAGCAGTTTAGTGGACAGGTTCTACGAGCAGTACTTC. Translated, it gives CASSLVDRFYEQYF.

The chain is built from TRBV28 and TRBJ2-5; D not certain. The V gene lost 7 bases and the J gene lost 7 bases, with 13 bases spanning the gap. CDR3 size: 12 residues. CDR1 and CDR2 (germline): MDHEN, SYDVKM. CDR3 sequence (DNA): TGTGCCAGCATGGCTGAGGTTGTGACCCAGTACTTC. It is translated as CASMAEVVTQYF. Together with reference TRBV28 and TRBJ2-5, the CDR3 gives the full variable domain: DVKVTQSSRYLVKRTGEKVFLECVQDMDHENMFWYRQDPGLGLRLIYFSYDVKMKEKGDIPEGYSVSREKKERFSLILESASTNQTSMYLCASMAEVVTQYFGPGTRLLVL.

The chain has TRBV5-1 and TRBJ1-1, with 7 bases aligning to TRBD1. The CDR3 contains 16 residues. The trim removed 4 bases at V and 1 base at J, leaving 10 bases unmatched. Germline CDR1 reads SGHRS; CDR2 reads YFSETQ. The CDR3 spells CASSETTTGENTEAFF. In nucleotides, the CDR3 is TGCGCCAGCAGCGAGACAACTACAGGGGAGAACACTGAAGCTTTCTTT.

This chain connects TRBV7-2 to TRBJ2-4; D gene uncertain. The V gene's germline CDR1 is SGHTA and CDR2 FQGNSA. V was shortened by 3 bases and J by 8 bases, with 5 bases between the two germline ends. The CDR3 totals 11 residues. The CDR3 here is CASSFPDIQYF. The CDR3 DNA follows: TGTGCCAGCAGCTTCCCGGACATTCAGTACTTC.

In DNA form, the CDR3 reads TGTGCCAGCAGCCGACAGGGATTCAGCTCCTACAATGAGCAGTTCTTC. It specifies CASSRQGFSSYNEQFF. V gene TRBV5-5 combines with J gene TRBJ2-1, with 7 bases aligning to TRBD1. Germline V lookup: CDR1 SGHKS, CDR2 YYEKEE (reference sequence). The CDR3 sequence is 16 residues long. Unmatched junction bases numbered 7, after V lost 4 bases and J lost 0 bases.

The rearrangement links TRBV6-2 or TRBV6-3 to TRBJ2-7; D is unclear. This CDR3 contains 12 residues. Trimming removed 6 bases from V and 2 bases from J, with 8 bases in between. Per germline, CDR1 MNHEY and CDR2 SVGEGT. The CDR3 region has the DNA TGTGCCAGCAGCGACTGGACCTACGAGCAGTACTTC. Protein sequence: CASSDWTYEQYF.

The chain has TRBV20-1 and TRBJ2-3; TRBD1 agrees at 9 bases. J gave up 8 bases and V 0 bases, and 3 bases lay outside the gene matches. There are 13 residues in the CDR3. Germline V gene sequence: CDR1 DFQATT, CDR2 SNEGSKA (reference sequence). CDR3 in DNA: TGCAGTGCTAGAGACCAGGGACAGGGTACGCAGTATTTT. This translates into CSARDQGQGTQYF.

This clonotype showed up just once. The chain has TRBV2 and TRBJ1-3; D ambiguous. The V gene's germline CDR1 is SNHLY and CDR2 FYNNEI. V was clipped by 2 bases and J by 1 base, with 6 bases between them. CDR3 length equals 14 residues. The CDR3 loop reads CASSEFGSGNTIYF. The CDR3 DNA reads TGTGCCAGCAGTGAATTTGGGTCTGGAAACACCATATATTTT.

A few counts support this clonotype. The CDR3 here is CASSLTGGEQYF. The DNA of the CDR3 is TGTGCCAGCAGCTTGACAGGGGGCGAGCAGTACTTC. The genes are TRBV7-9 and TRBJ2-7; 9 bases are a match to TRBD1. CDR3 length equals 12 residues. Germline values: CDR1 SEHNR, CDR2 FQNEAQ (reference sequence). With 3 bases clipped from V and 6 bases from J, the junction kept 0 bases outside the gene matches.

The chain is built from TRBV28 and TRBJ2-5; no clear D gene. The CDR3 loop spans 13 amino acids. CDR1 and CDR2 from the germline V gene are MDHEN and SYDVKM. Trimming pared 8 bases from V and 9 bases from J, leaving 19 bases between. CDR3 amino acids: CASLSPGVVAQYF. The DNA of the CDR3 is TGTGCCAGCCTCTCCCCCGGCGTGGTGGCCCAGTACTTC.

J is TRBJ1-2 and V is TRBV28, with a possible D match to TRBD1 (5 bases). This CDR3 comprises 14 residues. Germline-derived CDR1 and CDR2 are MDHEN and SYDVKM. Trimming left V 7 bases short and J 8 bases short, with 20 bases between. DNA for the CDR3: TGTGCCAGCAAGCTCGGGATGGGGCCTCCGGGCTACACCTTC. Encoded protein: CASKLGMGPPGYTF.

V gene TRBV7-9 combines with J gene TRBJ2-5; the D is unclear. CDR3 length equals 14 residues. V lost 5 bases to trimming and J lost 5 bases, with 15 bases between them. CDR1 SEHNR and CDR2 FQNEAQ come from the germline V gene (reference sequence). The CDR3 bases are TGTGCCAGCAGCCTCCCTGATGGCCGGGAGACCCAGTACTTC. Translation: CASSLPDGRETQYF.

The chain recombines TRBV27 with TRBJ2-5, with D perhaps TRBD2 (5 bases). Germline CDR1 is MNHEY and CDR2 is SMNVEV (reference sequence). This CDR3 contains 13 residues. The V gene lost 2 bases and the J gene lost 2 bases, with 6 bases spanning the gap. CDR3 residues: CASSLTRQETQYF. Here the CDR3 DNA reads TGTGCCAGCAGTTTAACTAGACAAGAGACCCAGTACTTC.

This rearrangement joins TRBV20-1 to TRBJ2-7; 12 bases map to TRBD2. The V and J ends lost 1 base and 2 bases, in that order; junction bases with no gene match: 3. Germline V gene data show CDR1 as DFQATT and CDR2 as SNEGSKA (reference sequence). This CDR3 spans 15 amino acids. CDR3: CSARGLAGVPYEQYF. The CDR3 DNA is TGCAGTGCTAGAGGACTAGCGGGAGTCCCCTACGAGCAGTACTTC.

V usage is TRBV30 and J usage is TRBJ2-5; D is ambiguous. From germline, CDR1 is GTSNPN and CDR2 SVGIG (reference sequence). CDR3 length equals 12 residues. Trimming shortened V by 1 base and J by 0 bases, and 3 bases separated the two germline ends. CDR3 sequence reads: CAWSANQETQYF. The DNA of the CDR3 is TGTGCCTGGAGTGCCAACCAAGAGACCCAGTACTTC.

The V and J genes are TRBV9 and TRBJ2-2; D is ambiguous. The ends were cut back, 0 bases at V and 4 bases at J, with 10 bases in the middle. The CDR3 has 15 amino acids. CDR1 and CDR2 (germline): SGDLS, YYNGEE. Here the CDR3 reads CASSVDSKLTGELFF. The CDR3 bases are TGTGCCAGCAGCGTAGACAGTAAGCTCACCGGGGAGCTGTTTTTT. The full variable domain, completed using reference TRBV9 and TRBJ2-2, is DSGVTQTPKHLITATGQRVTLRCSPRSGDLSVYWYQQSLDQGLQFLIQYYNGEERAKGNILERFSAQQFPDLHSELNLSSLELGDSALYFCASSVDSKLTGELFFGEGSRLTVL.

This chain uses TRBV29-1 with TRBJ1-1, with unresolved D. The CDR3 spans 14 residues. With 7 bases removed from V and 3 bases from J, the gap between germline ends came to 18 bases. Germline CDR1 reads SQVTM; CDR2 reads ANQGSEA. CDR3 DNA sequence: TGCAGCGCCCCCGCTGTGTCAGGACACACTGAAGCTTTCTTT. It encodes CSAPAVSGHTEAFF.

V usage is TRBV5-1 and J usage is TRBJ1-6, with 9 positions matching TRBD1. The CDR3 sequence is 15 residues long. Germline V gives CDR1 SGHRS, CDR2 YFSETQ. V lost 4 bases, J lost 9 bases, and 8 bases stayed unmatched. The CDR3 is CASSEGQGGSSPLHF. The CDR3 DNA is TGCGCCAGCAGCGAGGGACAGGGAGGGAGTTCACCCCTCCACTTT. The full variable domain, with the rest looked up from reference TRBV5-1 and TRBJ1-6, is KAGVTQTPRYLIKTRGQQVTLSCSPISGHRSVSWYQQTPGQGLQFLFEYFSETQRNKGNFPGRFSGRQFSNSRSEMNVSTLELGDSALYLCASSEGQGGSSPLHFGNGTRLTVT.

The rearrangement links TRBV11-2 to TRBJ2-7; a weak D match, TRBD1 (5 bases). CDR1 and CDR2 from the germline V gene are SGHAT and FQNNGV. Trimming left V 5 bases short and J 3 bases short, with 14 bases between. There are 14 residues in the CDR3. For the CDR3, the DNA is TGTGCCAGCAGCCACGACAGAAGAGGCTACGAGCAGTACTTC. Translating it yields CASSHDRRGYEQYF.

The V call is TRBV3-1, the J call TRBJ2-7, with TRBD2 as a possible D gene (5 bases). Looked up from germline, CDR1 is LGHDT and CDR2 is YNNKEL (reference sequence). Deletions cut 0 bases from V and 0 bases from J, with 12 bases between. The CDR3 loop spans 16 amino acids. The CDR3 DNA reads TGTGCCAGCAGCCAAGAGCCCGGGATGAGCTCCTACGAGCAGTACTTC. This gives the protein CASSQEPGMSSYEQYF.

The chain combines TRBV20-1 with TRBJ2-7; D gene ambiguous. There are 14 residues in the CDR3. From germline, CDR1 is DFQATT and CDR2 SNEGSKA (reference sequence). V lost 6 bases, J lost 0 bases, and 15 bases lay in between. CDR3 nucleotide sequence: TGCAGTGCCAGTCCTCGCATCAACTCCTACGAGCAGTACTTC. Protein sequence: CSASPRINSYEQYF.